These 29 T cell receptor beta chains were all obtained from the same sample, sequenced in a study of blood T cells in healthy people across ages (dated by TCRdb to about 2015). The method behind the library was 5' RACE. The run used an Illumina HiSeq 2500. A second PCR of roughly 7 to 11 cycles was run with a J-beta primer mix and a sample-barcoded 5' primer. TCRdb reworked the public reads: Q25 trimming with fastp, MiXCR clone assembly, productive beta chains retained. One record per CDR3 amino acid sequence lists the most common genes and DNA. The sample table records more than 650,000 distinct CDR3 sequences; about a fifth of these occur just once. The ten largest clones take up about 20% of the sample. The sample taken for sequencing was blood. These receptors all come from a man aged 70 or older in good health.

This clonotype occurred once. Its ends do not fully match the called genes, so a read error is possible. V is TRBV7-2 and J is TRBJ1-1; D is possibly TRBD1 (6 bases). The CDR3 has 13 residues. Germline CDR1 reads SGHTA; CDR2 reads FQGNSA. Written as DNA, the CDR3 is TGTGCCAACAGCTTATTGGGGACACTTGAAGCTTTCTTT. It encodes CANSLLGTLEAFF.

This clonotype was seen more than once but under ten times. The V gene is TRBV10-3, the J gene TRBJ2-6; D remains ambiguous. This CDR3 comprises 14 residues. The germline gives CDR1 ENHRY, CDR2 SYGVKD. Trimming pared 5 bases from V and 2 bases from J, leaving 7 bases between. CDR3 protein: CAISNSAGANVLTF. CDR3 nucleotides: TGTGCCATCAGTAATTCAGCTGGGGCCAACGTCCTGACTTTC.

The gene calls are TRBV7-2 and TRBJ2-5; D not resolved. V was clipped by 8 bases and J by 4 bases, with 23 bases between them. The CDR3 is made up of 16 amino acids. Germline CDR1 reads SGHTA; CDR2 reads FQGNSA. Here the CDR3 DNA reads TGTGCCAGCTCGACCCAGAGGCAGCCCGAGAGAGAGACCCAGTACTTC. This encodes CASSTQRQPERETQYF.

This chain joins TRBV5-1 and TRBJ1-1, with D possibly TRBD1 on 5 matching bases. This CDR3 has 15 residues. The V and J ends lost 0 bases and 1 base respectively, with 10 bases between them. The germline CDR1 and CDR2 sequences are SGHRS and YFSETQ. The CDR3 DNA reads TGCGCCAGCAGCTTGGTGACAGCCGGGAACACTGAAGCTTTCTTT. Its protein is CASSLVTAGNTEAFF.

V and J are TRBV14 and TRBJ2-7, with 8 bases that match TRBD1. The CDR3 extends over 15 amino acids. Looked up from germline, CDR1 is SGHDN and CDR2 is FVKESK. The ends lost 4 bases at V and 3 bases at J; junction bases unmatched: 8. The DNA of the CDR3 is TGTGCCAGCAGCCTTGAGACAGGGGCCGTCTACGAGCAGTACTTC. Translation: CASSLETGAVYEQYF.

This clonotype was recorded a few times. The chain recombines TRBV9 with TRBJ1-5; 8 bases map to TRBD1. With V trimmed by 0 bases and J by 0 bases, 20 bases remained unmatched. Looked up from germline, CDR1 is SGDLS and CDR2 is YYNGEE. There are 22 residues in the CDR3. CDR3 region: CASSVVYIQPRTGFYSNQPQHF. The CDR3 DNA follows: TGTGCCAGCAGCGTAGTTTATATTCAACCCAGGACAGGGTTCTATAGCAATCAGCCCCAGCATTTT.

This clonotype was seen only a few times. CDR3 sequence: CASSSGTGGYTF. The CDR3 nucleotides are TGTGCCAGCAGCTCCGGGACTGGAGGCTACACCTTC. This chain connects TRBV6-2 or TRBV6-3 to TRBJ1-2; D may be TRBD1 (5 bases). From germline, CDR1 is MNHEY and CDR2 SVGEGT. The CDR3 is made up of 12 amino acids. Trimming removed 6 bases at V and 8 bases at J, with 13 bases between.

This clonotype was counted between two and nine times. CDR3 in amino acids: CASRPEYRYTDTQYF. The CDR3 bases are TGTGCCAGCAGACCAGAGTATAGGTACACAGATACGCAGTATTTT. The chain links TRBV7-9 to TRBJ2-3; D call uncertain. V was shortened by 6 bases and J by 2 bases, with 15 bases between the two germline ends. The CDR3 consists of 15 residues. Germline V gene sequence: CDR1 SEHNR, CDR2 FQNEAQ (reference sequence).

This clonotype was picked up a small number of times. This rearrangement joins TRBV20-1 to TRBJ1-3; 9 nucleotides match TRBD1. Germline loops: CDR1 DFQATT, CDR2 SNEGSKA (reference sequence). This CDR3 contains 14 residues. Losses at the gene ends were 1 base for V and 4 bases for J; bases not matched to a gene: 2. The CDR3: CSARGGTGGNTIYF. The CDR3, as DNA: TGCAGTGCTAGAGGGGGGACAGGGGGAAACACCATATATTTT.

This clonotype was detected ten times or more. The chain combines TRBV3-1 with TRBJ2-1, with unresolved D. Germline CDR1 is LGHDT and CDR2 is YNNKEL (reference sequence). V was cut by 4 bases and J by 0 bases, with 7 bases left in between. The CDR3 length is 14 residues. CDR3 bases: TGTGCCAGCAGCCTATATAGCTCCTACAATGAGCAGTTCTTC. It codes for CASSLYSSYNEQFF.

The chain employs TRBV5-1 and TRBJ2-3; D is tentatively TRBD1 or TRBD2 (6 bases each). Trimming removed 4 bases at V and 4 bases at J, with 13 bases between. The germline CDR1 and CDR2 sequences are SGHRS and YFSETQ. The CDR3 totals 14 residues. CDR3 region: CASSLGGPPDTQYF. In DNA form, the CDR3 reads TGCGCCAGCAGCCTCGGGGGCCCCCCAGATACGCAGTATTTT.

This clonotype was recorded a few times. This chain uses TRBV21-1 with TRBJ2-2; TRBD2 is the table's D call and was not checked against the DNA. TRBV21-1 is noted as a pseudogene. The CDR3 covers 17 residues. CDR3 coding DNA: TGTGCCAGCAGCAGGCCCCATAGCGGAGGGAACACCGGGGAGCTGTTTTTT. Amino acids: CASSRPHSGGNTGELFF.

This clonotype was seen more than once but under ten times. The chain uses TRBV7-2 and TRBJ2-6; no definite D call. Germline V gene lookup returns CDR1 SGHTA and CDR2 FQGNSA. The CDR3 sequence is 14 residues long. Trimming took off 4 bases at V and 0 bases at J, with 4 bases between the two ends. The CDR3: CASSSFSGANVLTF. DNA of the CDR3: TGTGCCAGCAGCTCCTTCTCTGGGGCCAACGTCCTGACTTTC.

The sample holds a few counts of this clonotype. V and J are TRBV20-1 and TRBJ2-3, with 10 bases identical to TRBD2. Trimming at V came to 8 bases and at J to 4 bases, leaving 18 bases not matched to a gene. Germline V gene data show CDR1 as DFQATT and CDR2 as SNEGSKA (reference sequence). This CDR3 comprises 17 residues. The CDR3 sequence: CSIGTSEPHKSADTQYF. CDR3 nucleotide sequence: TGCAGTATAGGGACTAGCGAACCCCACAAGTCAGCAGATACGCAGTATTTT.

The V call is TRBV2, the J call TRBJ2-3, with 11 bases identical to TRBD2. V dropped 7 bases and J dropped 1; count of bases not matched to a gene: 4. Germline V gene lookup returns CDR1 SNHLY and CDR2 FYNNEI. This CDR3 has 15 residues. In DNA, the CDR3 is TGTGCCAGCACTTGGGGACTAGCGGGCACAGATACGCAGTATTTT. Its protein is CASTWGLAGTDTQYF.

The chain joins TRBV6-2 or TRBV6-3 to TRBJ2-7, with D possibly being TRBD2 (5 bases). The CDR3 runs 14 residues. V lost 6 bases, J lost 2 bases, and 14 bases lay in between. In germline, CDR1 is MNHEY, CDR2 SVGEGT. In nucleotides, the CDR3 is TGTGCCAGCAGCTCCCTCGGGAAGGCCTACGAGCAGTACGTC. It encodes CASSSLGKAYEQYV.

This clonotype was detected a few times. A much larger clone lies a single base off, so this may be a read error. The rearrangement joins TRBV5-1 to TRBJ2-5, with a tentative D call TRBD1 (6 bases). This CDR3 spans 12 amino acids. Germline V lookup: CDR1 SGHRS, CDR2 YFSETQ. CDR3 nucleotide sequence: TGCGCCGGCAGCAGGGGACAAGAGACCCAGTACTTC. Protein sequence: CAGSRGQETQYF.

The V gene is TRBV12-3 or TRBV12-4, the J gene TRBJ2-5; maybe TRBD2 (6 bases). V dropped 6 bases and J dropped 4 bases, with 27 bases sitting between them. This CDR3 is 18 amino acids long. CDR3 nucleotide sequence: TGTGCCAGCAGCCTAATCCCGGGACTTCTCTATGGGGTAGAGACCCAGTACTTC. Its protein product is CASSLIPGLLYGVETQYF.

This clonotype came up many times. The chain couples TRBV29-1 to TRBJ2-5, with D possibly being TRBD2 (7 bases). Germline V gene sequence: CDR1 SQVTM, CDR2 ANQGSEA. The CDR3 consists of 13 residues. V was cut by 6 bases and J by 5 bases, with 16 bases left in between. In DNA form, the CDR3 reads TGCAGCGTCGTGACGGGGGGCGCTGAGACCCAGTACTTC. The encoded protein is CSVVTGGAETQYF.

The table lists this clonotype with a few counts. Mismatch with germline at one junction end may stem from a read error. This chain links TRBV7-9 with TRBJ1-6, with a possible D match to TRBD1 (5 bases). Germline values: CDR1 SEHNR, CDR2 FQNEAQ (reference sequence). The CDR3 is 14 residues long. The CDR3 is CASTLGTVNSPLHF. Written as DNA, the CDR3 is TGTGCCAGCACCTTAGGGACGGTGAATTCACCCCTCCACTTT.

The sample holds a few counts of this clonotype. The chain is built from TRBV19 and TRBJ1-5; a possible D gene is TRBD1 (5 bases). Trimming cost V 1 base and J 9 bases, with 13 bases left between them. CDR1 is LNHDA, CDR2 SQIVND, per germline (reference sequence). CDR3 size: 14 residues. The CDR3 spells CASSIGTGLPPQHF. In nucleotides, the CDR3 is TGTGCCAGTAGTATAGGCACAGGACTACCGCCCCAGCATTTT. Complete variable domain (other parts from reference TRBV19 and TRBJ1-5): DGGITQSPKYLFRKEGQNVTLSCEQNLNHDAMYWYRQDPGQGLRLIYYSQIVNDFQKGDIAEGYSVSREKKESFPLTVTSAQKNPTAFYLCASSIGTGLPPQHFGDGTRLSIL.

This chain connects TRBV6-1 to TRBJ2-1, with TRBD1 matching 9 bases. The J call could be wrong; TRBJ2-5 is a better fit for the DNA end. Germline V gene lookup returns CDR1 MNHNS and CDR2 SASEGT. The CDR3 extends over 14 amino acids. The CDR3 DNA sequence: TGTGCCACCGAAACAGGGGGCCTAGGTGAGACCCAGTACTTC. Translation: CATETGGLGETQYF.

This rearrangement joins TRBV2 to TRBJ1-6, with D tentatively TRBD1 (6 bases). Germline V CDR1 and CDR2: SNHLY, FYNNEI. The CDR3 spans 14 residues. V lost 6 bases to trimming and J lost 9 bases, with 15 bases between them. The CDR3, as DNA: TGTGCCAGCAGCGATACAGGGTTTATTTCACCCCTCCACTTT. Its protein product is CASSDTGFISPLHF.

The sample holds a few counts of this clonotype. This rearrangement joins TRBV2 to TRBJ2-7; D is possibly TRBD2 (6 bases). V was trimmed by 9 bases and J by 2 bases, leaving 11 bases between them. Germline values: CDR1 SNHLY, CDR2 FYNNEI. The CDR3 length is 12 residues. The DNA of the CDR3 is TGTGCCAGGGGGGGTAGCGCCTACGAGCAGTACTTC. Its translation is CARGGSAYEQYF.

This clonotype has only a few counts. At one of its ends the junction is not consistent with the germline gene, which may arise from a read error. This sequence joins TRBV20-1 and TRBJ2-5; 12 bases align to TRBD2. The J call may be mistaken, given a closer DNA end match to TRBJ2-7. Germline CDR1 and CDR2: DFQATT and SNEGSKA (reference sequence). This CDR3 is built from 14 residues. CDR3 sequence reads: CNARKLAGGYEQYF. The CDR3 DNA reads TGCAATGCTAGAAAACTAGCGGGGGGTTACGAGCAGTACTTC.

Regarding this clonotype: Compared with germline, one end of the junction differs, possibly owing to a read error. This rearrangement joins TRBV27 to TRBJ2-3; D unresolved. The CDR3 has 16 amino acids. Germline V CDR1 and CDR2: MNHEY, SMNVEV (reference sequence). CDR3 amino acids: CAGSPQTSKGTYTQYF. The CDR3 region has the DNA TGTGCCGGCAGTCCCCAGACCAGCAAGGGCACTTATACGCAGTATTTT.

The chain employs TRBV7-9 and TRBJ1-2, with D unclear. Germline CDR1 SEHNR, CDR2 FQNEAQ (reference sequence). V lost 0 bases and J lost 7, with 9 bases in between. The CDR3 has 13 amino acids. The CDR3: CASSLAGLGGYTF. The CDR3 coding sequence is TGTGCCAGCAGCTTAGCCGGGCTTGGTGGCTACACCTTC.

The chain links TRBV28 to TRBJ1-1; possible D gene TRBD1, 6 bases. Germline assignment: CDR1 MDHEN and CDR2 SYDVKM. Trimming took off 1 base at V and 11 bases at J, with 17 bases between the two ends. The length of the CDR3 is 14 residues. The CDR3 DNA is TGTGCCAGCAGTTTATTTGGGGGGCGGTCGGGCGCTTTCTTT. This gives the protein CASSLFGGRSGAFF. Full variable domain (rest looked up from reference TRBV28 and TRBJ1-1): DVKVTQSSRYLVKRTGEKVFLECVQDMDHENMFWYRQDPGLGLRLIYFSYDVKMKEKGDIPEGYSVSREKKERFSLILESASTNQTSMYLCASSLFGGRSGAFFGQGTRLTVV.

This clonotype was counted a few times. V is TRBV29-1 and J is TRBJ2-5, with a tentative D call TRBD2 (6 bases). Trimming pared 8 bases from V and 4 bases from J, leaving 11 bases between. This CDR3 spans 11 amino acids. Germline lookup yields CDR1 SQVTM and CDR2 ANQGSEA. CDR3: CSTHGRETQYF. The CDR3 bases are TGCAGCACCCACGGGAGAGAGACCCAGTACTTC.